Below, 30 T cell receptor beta chains from the same sample are listed, as sequenced in a study of T cells in Graves' hyperthyroidism and ophthalmopathy. Using RNA transcripts as the source, TCR beta CDR3 regions were amplified. First-round RT-PCR of the TCR CDR3 relied on the HTBI primer set. A single record per CDR3 protein comes from TCRdb applying MiXCR to the multiplex PCR reads. The sample comprises about 560,000 distinct CDR3 sequences, 40% to 55% of which are singletons, and approximately 8.2% rests with the top ten. The sequencing sample was made of peripheral blood or thyroid tissue (not recorded which). These receptors were collected from a woman younger than 35 with Graves' hyperthyroidism.

This clonotype was recorded at least ten times. The rearrangement links TRBV24-1 to TRBJ2-5; 7 nucleotides line up with TRBD2. Germline loops: CDR1 KGHDR, CDR2 SFDVKD. J lost 5 bases, V lost 9 bases, and 8 bases had no gene match. CDR3 length equals 13 residues. The DNA of the CDR3 is TGTGCCACCGGAAGCGGGGCGGGTGAGACCCAGTACTTC. Its translation: CATGSGAGETQYF.

This chain connects TRBV11-2 to TRBJ2-2; 7 nucleotides agree with TRBD2. V was pared by 0 bases and J by 3 bases, with 7 bases of the junction left unmatched. The CDR3 covers 17 residues. CDR1 SGHAT and CDR2 FQNNGV come from the germline V gene. The CDR3 sequence: CASSLEELARYTGELFF. The CDR3 bases are TGTGCCAGCAGCTTAGAAGAACTAGCGAGATACACCGGGGAGCTGTTTTTT. The full variable domain, rest sourced from reference TRBV11-2 and TRBJ2-2, is EAGVAQSPRYKIIEKRQSVAFWCNPISGHATLYWYQQILGQGPKLLIQFQNNGVVDDSQLPKDRFSAERLKGVDSTLKIQPAKLEDSAVYLCASSLEELARYTGELFFGEGSRLTVL.

Details on this clonotype: A junction boundary mismatches the germline segment, possibly from a read error. This chain joins TRBV7-2 and TRBJ2-5, with 11 bases that match TRBD2. In germline, CDR1 is SGHTA, CDR2 FQGNSA. This CDR3 contains 15 residues. In nucleotides, the CDR3 is TGTGCCAGCACCAGACAGGGGGGTAGCGGGAGGGCCCAGGACTTC. Translation: CASTRQGGSGRAQDF.

This clonotype was seen a few times. The chain links TRBV7-8 to TRBJ1-5; the D is unclear. Germline V lookup: CDR1 SGHVS, CDR2 FQNEAQ. Deletions cut 5 bases from V and 2 bases from J, with 13 bases between. The CDR3 has 15 amino acids. CDR3 loop: CASSPRPKGNQPQHF. CDR3 nucleotide sequence: TGTGCCAGCAGCCCGAGGCCTAAAGGCAATCAGCCCCAGCATTTT. The entire variable domain, with the rest obtained from reference TRBV7-8 and TRBJ1-5, is as follows: GAGVSQSPRYKVAKRGQDVALRCDPISGHVSLFWYQQALGQGPEFLTYFQNEAQLDKSGLPSDRFFAERPEGSVSTLKIQRTQQEDSAVYLCASSPRPKGNQPQHFGDGTRLSIL.

The table lists this clonotype with many counts. The V gene is TRBV7-9, the J gene TRBJ1-1; 7 bases are a match to TRBD1. Germline V gene data show CDR1 as SEHNR and CDR2 as FQNEAQ (reference sequence). The CDR3 has 15 residues. V was pared by 5 bases and J by 0 bases, with 6 bases of the junction left unmatched. The CDR3 nucleotides read TGTGCCAGCAGCACTTACAGGGGCATGAACACTGAAGCTTTCTTT. Encoded protein: CASSTYRGMNTEAFF.

The V call is TRBV5-1, the J call TRBJ1-1; unclear D gene. V dropped 0 bases and J dropped 11 bases, with 14 bases sitting between them. Germline V CDR1 and CDR2: SGHRS, YFSETQ. The CDR3 consists of 13 residues. The CDR3 bases are TGCGCCAGCAGCTTGGCCGCGGGGTCGGGGGCTTTCTTT. This gives the protein CASSLAAGSGAFF. Drawing the rest from reference TRBV5-1 and TRBJ1-1, the complete variable domain is KAGVTQTPRYLIKTRGQQVTLSCSPISGHRSVSWYQQTPGQGLQFLFEYFSETQRNKGNFPGRFSGRQFSNSRSEMNVSTLELGDSALYLCASSLAAGSGAFFGQGTRLTVV.

This chain joins TRBV7-9 and TRBJ1-5; D is perhaps TRBD1 (6 bases). The CDR3 is 19 residues long. With 5 bases removed from V and 0 bases from J, the gap between germline ends came to 23 bases. CDR1 and CDR2 from the germline V gene are SEHNR and FQNEAQ (reference sequence). DNA of the CDR3: TGTGCCAGCAGCGACGCGGGGGGCCCCACCCGATATAGCAATCAGCCCCAGCATTTT. Protein sequence: CASSDAGGPTRYSNQPQHF.

There are many counts of this clonotype. This chain links TRBV29-1 with TRBJ1-1, with 7 bases identical to TRBD1. The germline V gene encodes CDR1 SQVTM and CDR2 ANQGSEA. The J segment lost 3 bases and the V segment lost 6 bases, leaving 7 bases of the junction unmatched. The CDR3 sequence is 13 residues long. The CDR3 sequence is CSVDKGQYTEAFF. The CDR3 nucleotides read TGCAGCGTCGACAAGGGACAGTACACTGAAGCTTTCTTT.

V and J are TRBV12-3 or TRBV12-4 and TRBJ1-3; D not resolved. Trimming left V 7 bases short and J 9 bases short, with 13 bases between. CDR3 length: 12 residues. As DNA, the CDR3 is TGTGCCAGCACGGGAGTCCTGAGCACCATATATTTT. This translates into CASTGVLSTIYF.

The chain has TRBV7-8 and TRBJ2-5, with 10 bases that match TRBD1. CDR3 length: 15 residues. Germline values: CDR1 SGHVS, CDR2 FQNEAQ. J gave up 5 bases and V 5 bases, and 8 bases lay outside the gene matches. CDR3 bases: TGTGCCAGCAGCCTGGTAATGGGACAGGGGGAGACCCAGTACTTC. It codes for CASSLVMGQGETQYF.

Ten or more counts support this clonotype. The chain uses TRBV2 and TRBJ1-6; 8 nucleotides agree with TRBD1. Per germline, CDR1 SNHLY and CDR2 FYNNEI. V trimming: 5 bases; J trimming: 10 bases; junction bases outside the gene matches: 10. CDR3 length equals 15 residues. CDR3 sequence (DNA): TGTGCCAGCAGTACAGGACAGGGCCAGACGTCACCCCTCCACTTT. It codes for CASSTGQGQTSPLHF.

CDR3 bases: TGTGCCATCAGTGCGGCAGGGGTGAGCTATGGCTACACCTTC. Residues: CAISAAGVSYGYTF. The chain is built from TRBV10-3 and TRBJ1-2; tentatively, D is TRBD1 (6 bases). Trimming took 4 bases from V and 4 from J, leaving 13 bases between them. CDR3 length: 14 residues. Germline V lookup: CDR1 ENHRY, CDR2 SYGVKD.

Many counts were recorded for this clonotype. The rearrangement joins TRBV7-8 to TRBJ2-2; D ambiguous. Trimming removed 5 bases from V and 0 bases from J, with 10 bases in between. The germline V gene has CDR1 SGHVS and CDR2 FQNEAQ. This CDR3 comprises 15 residues. CDR3 DNA: TGTGCCAGCAGCCCGGACGGTACGAACACCGGGGAGCTGTTTTTT. Amino acid sequence: CASSPDGTNTGELFF.

The chain combines TRBV20-1 with TRBJ2-7, with 8 bases identical to TRBD1. This CDR3 has 13 residues. Germline V lookup: CDR1 DFQATT, CDR2 SNEGSKA (reference sequence). V lost 6 bases to trimming and J lost 6 bases; unmatched junction nucleotides: 10. DNA for the CDR3: TGCAGTGCCAACCAGGGGGCATTTCGCGAGCAGTACTTC. It translates to CSANQGAFREQYF.

This sequence joins TRBV10-3 and TRBJ2-6; 7 bases match TRBD2. V shed 3 bases, J shed 1 base, and the junction held 3 bases outside the gene matches. The V gene's germline CDR1 is ENHRY and CDR2 SYGVKD. This CDR3 has 16 residues. Here the CDR3 reads CAISDSSGSGANVLTF. The CDR3 region has the DNA TGTGCCATCAGTGACTCTAGCGGATCTGGGGCCAACGTCCTGACTTTC.

This clonotype turned up a few times. The CDR3 coding sequence is TGTGCCAGCAGCGTGGGTGCTAAAACCGGTGAAGCTTTCTTT. Protein: CASSVGAKTGEAFF. The chain carries TRBV9 and TRBJ1-1; D is uncertain. This CDR3 is 14 amino acids long. Trimming took 2 bases from V and 7 from J, leaving 15 bases between them. CDR1 is SGDLS, CDR2 YYNGEE, per germline.

This clonotype was found a few times. V gene TRBV20-1 combines with J gene TRBJ2-7; 13 positions agree with TRBD2. The germline V gene encodes CDR1 DFQATT and CDR2 SNEGSKA (reference sequence). The CDR3 spans 15 residues. With V trimmed by 3 bases and J by 6 bases, 8 bases remained unmatched. As DNA, the CDR3 is TGCAGTGCTAGGAATCCTGGACTAGCGGGAGTCGAGCAGTACTTC. Translation: CSARNPGLAGVEQYF.

This clonotype was seen only a few times. This chain connects TRBV10-3 to TRBJ1-1; 10 bases match TRBD1. Unmatched junction bases numbered 10, after V lost 8 bases and J lost 4 bases. In germline, CDR1 is ENHRY, CDR2 SYGVKD. The CDR3 consists of 15 residues. The CDR3 bases are TGTGCCATCCAAGCCGGGACAGGGGTGTTCACTGAAGCTTTCTTT. This translates into CAIQAGTGVFTEAFF.

With regard to this clonotype: In this CDR3 the conserved last residue, phenylalanine or tryptophan, is missing, so a read error is likely. The gene calls are TRBV10-1 and TRBJ1-1; 7 bases are shared with TRBD1. The ends lost 1 base at V and 4 bases at J; junction bases unmatched: 3. Germline V gene sequence: CDR1 WNHNN, CDR2 SYGVQD (reference sequence). The CDR3 sequence is 14 residues long. DNA for the CDR3: TGCGCCAGCAGTGAGTTGGCAGGGGGCACTGAAGCTTTCCTT. This codes for CASSELAGGTEAFL.

The chain links TRBV10-3 to TRBJ2-5; 7 bases are a match to TRBD1. V was clipped by 6 bases and J by 0 bases; unmatched bases: 1. The CDR3 has 13 amino acids. Germline-derived CDR1 and CDR2 are ENHRY and SYGVKD. The CDR3 is CAIRQGNQETQYF. In DNA form, the CDR3 reads TGTGCCATCAGACAGGGGAACCAAGAGACCCAGTACTTC.

This chain joins TRBV7-9 and TRBJ2-7, with 8 bases fitting TRBD2. CDR1 SEHNR and CDR2 FQNEAQ come from the germline V gene (reference sequence). The CDR3 contains 19 residues. V lost 4 bases, J lost 4 bases, and 21 bases stayed unmatched. The DNA of the CDR3 is TGTGCCAGCAGCTCCCCCGGGAGGGAAACTACCGAGGGATATTACGAGCAGTACTTC. Translated: CASSSPGRETTEGYYEQYF.

This clonotype was counted at least ten times. CDR3 amino acids: CSGKGGQNTEAFF. The CDR3 DNA follows: TGCAGCGGGAAGGGGGGCCAGAACACTGAAGCTTTCTTT. The rearrangement joins TRBV29-1 to TRBJ1-1, with D possibly TRBD1 on 6 matching bases. V shed 7 bases and J shed 1 base, with 13 bases lying between them. Germline CDR1 reads SQVTM; CDR2 reads ANQGSEA. The CDR3 spans 13 residues.

This clonotype was detected a few times. A much larger clone differs from this one at a single base, so this may be a read error. The missing conserved phenylalanine or tryptophan at the end of this CDR3 makes a read error likely. This rearrangement joins TRBV10-2 to TRBJ1-1; D is uncertain. The germline V gene encodes CDR1 WSHSY and CDR2 SAAADI. This CDR3 has 13 residues. V was shortened by 8 bases and J by 4 bases, with 14 bases between the two germline ends. The CDR3 nucleotides are TGCGCCAGCGCTGATTTTGAGGTCACTGAAGCTTTCCTT. Encoded protein: CASADFEVTEAFL.

This clonotype occurred a few times. V is TRBV5-1 and J is TRBJ2-5; D gene ambiguous. CDR3 size: 15 residues. Trimming cost V 0 bases and J 1 base, with 10 bases left between them. The germline CDR1 and CDR2 sequences are SGHRS and YFSETQ. The CDR3 loop reads CASSLDLGAQETQYF. DNA of the CDR3: TGCGCCAGCAGCTTGGACCTAGGCGCCCAAGAGACCCAGTACTTC.

The rearrangement uses TRBV7-6 and TRBJ2-7; weak D call: TRBD2 (5 bases). Trimming took off 4 bases at V and 3 bases at J, with 25 bases between the two ends. Germline CDR1 reads SGHVS; CDR2 reads FNYEAQ. The CDR3 loop spans 18 amino acids. The CDR3 nucleotides read TGTGCCAGCAGCTCCCTGACTACGGTTAGACGGGCCAACTACGAGCAGTACTTC. This encodes CASSSLTTVRRANYEQYF.

The chain joins TRBV19 to TRBJ1-5; D gene unclear. The germline V gene encodes CDR1 LNHDA and CDR2 SQIVND (reference sequence). V was trimmed by 11 bases and J by 5 bases, leaving 7 bases between them. The CDR3 is made up of 10 amino acids. In DNA form, the CDR3 reads TGTGCCTCCCATGATCAGCCCCAGCATTTT. Translation: CASHDQPQHF.

Of note for this clonotype: The final CDR3 position lacks the conserved phenylalanine or tryptophan, pointing to a likely read error. The chain joins TRBV7-6 to TRBJ2-7, with D possibly being TRBD1 or TRBD2 (5 bases each). Per germline, CDR1 SGHVS and CDR2 FNYEAQ. There are 16 residues in the CDR3. The V and J ends lost 5 bases and 0 bases respectively, with 17 bases between them. CDR3 sequence (DNA): TGTGCCAGCAGCCCCCGGGTGCCAGGGAGCTCCTACGAGCAGTACCTC. Translated, it gives CASSPRVPGSSYEQYL.

On this clonotype itself: A read error may produce the germline difference seen at one junction end. This chain connects TRBV15 to TRBJ2-5; 7 bases are a match to TRBD1. This CDR3 has 15 residues. Germline values: CDR1 LNHNV, CDR2 YYDKDF (reference sequence). For the CDR3, the DNA is TGTGCCACCAGCCGAGTCAGACAGGGACAAGCGACCCAGTACTTC. It is translated as CATSRVRQGQATQYF.

V gene TRBV10-3 combines with J gene TRBJ2-7; possibly TRBD1 for D (5 bases). Germline assignment: CDR1 ENHRY and CDR2 SYGVKD. The V end was cut by 7 bases, the J end by 6 bases, with 13 bases between. CDR3 length: 12 amino acids. The CDR3 loop is CAITEQVAEQYF. In DNA, the CDR3 is TGTGCCATCACTGAACAGGTCGCCGAGCAGTACTTC.

This clonotype was detected a few times. V usage is TRBV20-1 and J usage is TRBJ2-7; a weak D match, TRBD2 (5 bases). The CDR3 spans 11 residues. CDR1 and CDR2 from the germline V gene are DFQATT and SNEGSKA (reference sequence). V was clipped by 7 bases and J by 3 bases, with 10 bases between them. CDR3 amino acids: CSVTEGYEQYF. Written as DNA, the CDR3 is TGCAGTGTTACCGAGGGCTACGAGCAGTACTTC.